This T cell receptor beta chain appears in the sequencing data of a study of blood T cell repertoires in COVID-19. Profiled with immunoSEQ multiplex PCR; TCRdb holds only in-frame clones, not every one. The profile shows 150,000 or so clones, roughly 80% of them singletons. V lost 6 bases and J lost 4, with 14 bases in between. The CDR3 runs to 14 residues. From germline, CDR1 is LGHNA and CDR2 YSLEER. This TCR was sampled from a human donor in a cohort sampled during active COVID-19. V and J are TRBV4-3 and TRBJ2-3, with D possibly TRBD1 on 6 matching bases. The sequencing sample was made of peripheral blood. CDR3 region: CASRQGLSPDTQYF. CDR3 in DNA: TGCGCCAGCAGACAGGGTTTGTCCCCAGATACGCAGTATTTT.